The text below deals with one TCR beta chain. As yet, its antigen is unknown. A read error may produce the germline difference seen at one junction end. This sample is part of a study of vaccination and CD4 T cells after COVID-19. The treatment is: approximately 10-day PBMC culture with coronavirus spike peptide pools or control peptides (ViraFEST assay). This CDR3 has 14 amino acids. Germline V gene lookup returns CDR1 SEHNR and CDR2 FQNEAQ (reference sequence). Cultured CD4+ T cell DNA was sequenced using the Oncomine TCR Beta short-read assay. TCRdb re-analysed the PCR reads in MiXCR, keeping a single row per CDR3 protein. The sample comprises fewer than 20,000 distinct CDR3 sequences, nearly 55% of which are singletons, and about 20% rests with the top ten.

This clonotype was sampled from a human donor who had recovered from COVID-19. The sequencing used CD4+ T cells from blood, cultured in vitro, collected before SARS-CoV-2 vaccination. The chain combines TRBV7-9 with TRBJ2-7, with 10 nucleotides matching TRBD1. The CDR3 DNA reads as TGTGCCAGCAGCTTAGGGGACAGGGGCAACGAGCGGTACTTC. It is translated as CASSLGDRGNERYF.